This is a list of T cell receptor beta chains from one sample in a study of CD8 T cells in ankylosing spondylitis. One entry per CDR3 protein results from TCRdb running MiXCR on the 5' RACE reads. The sample holds roughly 120,000 distinct CDR3 sequences; roughly 15% are singletons and the top ten take 3%. Sequenced material: blood, either unsorted or a sorted T cell fraction (not recorded which). Receptors originate from a female donor with ankylosing spondylitis or in good health (not recorded which). Both conserved end residues are part of each CDR3. A D gene is named only where the DNA matches it firmly. Expanded clones get a size class; other rows say once, few or many, or leave the size out.

d_gene: -
v_gene: TRBV2
len: 13
abundance: -
j_gene: TRBJ1-5
CDR3aa: CASRGTGNQPQHF
CDR3nt: TGTGCCAGCAGGGGTACAGGGAATCAGCCCCAGCATTTT

d_gene: -
v_gene: TRBV10-3
len: 14
abundance: -
j_gene: TRBJ2-3
CDR3aa: CAISEPGVTDTQYF
CDR3nt: TGTGCCATCAGTGAGCCGGGGGTGACAGATACGCAGTATTTT

d_gene: -
v_gene: TRBV3-1
len: 15
abundance: -
j_gene: TRBJ2-1
CDR3aa: CASSHGGGVNNEQFF
CDR3nt: TGTGCCAGCAGCCACGGAGGGGGTGTCAACAATGAGCAGTTCTTC

d_gene: -
v_gene: TRBV20-1
len: 13
abundance: many
j_gene: TRBJ1-5
CDR3aa: CSAREETHQPQHF
CDR3nt: TGCAGTGCTAGAGAAGAGACGCACCAGCCCCAGCATTTT

d_gene: TRBD1
v_gene: TRBV30
len: 14
abundance: -
j_gene: TRBJ1-1
CDR3aa: CAWSGLQGATEAFF
CDR3nt: TGTGCCTGGAGTGGGCTACAGGGGGCCACTGAAGCTTTCTTT

d_gene: -
v_gene: TRBV7-9
len: 12
abundance: many
j_gene: TRBJ1-1
CDR3aa: CASSLAGSEAFF
CDR3nt: TGTGCCAGCAGCTTAGCGGGTTCTGAAGCTTTCTTT

d_gene: -
v_gene: TRBV3-1
len: 16
abundance: -
j_gene: TRBJ2-1
CDR3aa: CASSWGGGRMENEQFF
CDR3nt: TGTGCCAGCAGTTGGGGAGGGGGGAGAATGGAGAATGAGCAGTTCTTC

d_gene: TRBD2
v_gene: TRBV20-1
len: 16
abundance: -
j_gene: TRBJ2-3
CDR3aa: CSAKASGTGRADTQYF
CDR3nt: TGCAGTGCTAAGGCTAGCGGGACCGGCCGGGCCGATACGCAGTATTTT

d_gene: -
v_gene: TRBV6-5
len: 14
abundance: -
j_gene: TRBJ1-2
CDR3aa: CASSYSVSVNGYTF
CDR3nt: TGTGCCAGCAGTTACTCGGTGTCAGTCAATGGCTACACCTTC

d_gene: -
v_gene: TRBV6-1
len: 12
abundance: -
j_gene: TRBJ1-1
CDR3aa: CASGRMNTEAFF
CDR3nt: TGTGCCAGCGGGCGGATGAACACTGAAGCTTTCTTT

d_gene: -
v_gene: TRBV5-1
len: 14
abundance: many
j_gene: TRBJ2-7
CDR3aa: CASSEQGAPAEQYF
CDR3nt: TGCGCCAGCAGCGAACAGGGAGCTCCGGCCGAGCAGTACTTC

d_gene: TRBD1
v_gene: TRBV20-1
len: 15
abundance: many
j_gene: TRBJ2-1
CDR3aa: CSAQRGRSRYNEQFF
CDR3nt: TGCAGTGCACAAAGGGGGCGGTCACGGTACAATGAGCAGTTCTTC

d_gene: TRBD1
v_gene: TRBV18
len: 14
abundance: -
j_gene: TRBJ2-5
CDR3aa: CASSTTGGQETQYF
CDR3nt: TGTGCCAGCTCGACGACAGGGGGCCAAGAGACCCAGTACTTC

d_gene: -
v_gene: TRBV20-1
len: 13
abundance: few
j_gene: TRBJ2-7
CDR3aa: CSARDGLVYEQYF
CDR3nt: TGCAGTGCTAGGGATGGACTGGTCTACGAGCAGTACTTC

d_gene: TRBD2
v_gene: TRBV5-1
len: 15
abundance: many
j_gene: TRBJ2-1
CDR3aa: CASSLLSGGVNEQFF
CDR3nt: TGCGCCAGCAGCTTGCTAAGCGGGGGCGTCAATGAGCAGTTCTTC

d_gene: TRBD2
v_gene: TRBV20-1
len: 12
abundance: many
j_gene: TRBJ2-7
CDR3aa: CSATSGSYEQYF
CDR3nt: TGCAGTGCAACAAGCGGGAGCTACGAGCAGTACTTC

d_gene: -
v_gene: TRBV5-1
len: 13
abundance: -
j_gene: TRBJ2-1
CDR3aa: CASSLTGHNEQFF
CDR3nt: TGCGCCAGCAGCTTGACAGGGCATAATGAGCAGTTCTTC

d_gene: TRBD2
v_gene: TRBV12-3/TRBV12-4
len: 15
abundance: many
j_gene: TRBJ2-3
CDR3aa: CASSFNTAGIRTQYF
CDR3nt: TGTGCCAGCAGTTTCAATACAGCGGGGATACGTACGCAGTATTTT

d_gene: -
v_gene: TRBV28
len: 15
abundance: many
j_gene: TRBJ1-2
CDR3aa: CASSLGAGRFYGYTF
CDR3nt: TGTGCCAGCAGTTTAGGGGCAGGGCGATTCTATGGCTACACCTTC

d_gene: -
v_gene: TRBV30
len: 14
abundance: -
j_gene: TRBJ2-2
CDR3aa: CARLGNENTGELFF
CDR3nt: TGTGCCCGGTTGGGGAACGAGAACACCGGGGAGCTGTTTTTT

d_gene: -
v_gene: TRBV20-1
len: 11
abundance: few
j_gene: TRBJ2-5
CDR3aa: CSATEEETQYF
CDR3nt: TGCAGTGCTACCGAGGAAGAGACCCAGTACTTC

d_gene: -
v_gene: TRBV18
len: 14
abundance: few
j_gene: TRBJ1-4
CDR3aa: CASSPLQTNEKLFF
CDR3nt: TGTGCCAGCTCACCGTTACAGACTAATGAAAAACTGTTTTTT

d_gene: -
v_gene: TRBV12-3/TRBV12-4
len: 14
abundance: many
j_gene: TRBJ2-5
CDR3aa: CASRDSRGRETQYF
CDR3nt: TGTGCCAGCAGGGACTCGAGGGGGAGGGAGACCCAGTACTTC

d_gene: -
v_gene: TRBV24-1
len: 13
abundance: few
j_gene: TRBJ2-5
CDR3aa: CATSAPEVETQYF
CDR3nt: TGTGCCACCAGTGCACCAGAGGTTGAGACCCAGTACTTC

d_gene: -
v_gene: TRBV6-2/TRBV6-3
len: 13
abundance: -
j_gene: TRBJ2-7
CDR3aa: CASSYSSAAEQYF
CDR3nt: TGTGCCAGCAGTTACTCCTCGGCAGCGGAGCAGTACTTC

d_gene: TRBD1
v_gene: TRBV30
len: 15
abundance: few
j_gene: TRBJ2-2
CDR3aa: CAWDIQGIVSGELFF
CDR3nt: TGTGCCTGGGATATACAGGGGATAGTGAGCGGGGAGCTGTTTTTT

d_gene: -
v_gene: TRBV28
len: 14
abundance: -
j_gene: TRBJ2-7
CDR3aa: CASSSLDVSYEQYF
CDR3nt: TGTGCCAGCAGTTCGCTGGACGTATCCTACGAGCAGTACTTC

d_gene: -
v_gene: TRBV19
len: 13
abundance: once
j_gene: TRBJ2-7
CDR3aa: CASSIIISYEQYF
CDR3nt: TGTGCCAGTAGTATTATCATCAGCTACGAGCAGTACTTC

d_gene: TRBD1
v_gene: TRBV5-6
len: 14
abundance: -
j_gene: TRBJ2-5
CDR3aa: CASSFPGTEETQYF
CDR3nt: TGTGCCAGCAGCTTCCCCGGGACAGAAGAGACCCAGTACTTC

d_gene: -
v_gene: TRBV12-5
len: 14
abundance: many
j_gene: TRBJ1-1
CDR3aa: CASGPSVLCTEAFF
CDR3nt: TGTGCTAGTGGACCCTCCGTATTGTGCACTGAAGCTTTCTTT

d_gene: TRBD1
v_gene: TRBV2
len: 15
abundance: -
j_gene: TRBJ1-2
CDR3aa: CASSEARGQGYGYTF
CDR3nt: TGTGCCAGCAGTGAAGCCCGTGGACAGGGCTATGGCTACACCTTC

d_gene: -
v_gene: TRBV20-1
len: 13
abundance: many
j_gene: TRBJ1-2
CDR3aa: CSPLETGGYGYTF
CDR3nt: TGCAGTCCTCTTGAGACAGGAGGCTATGGCTACACCTTC

d_gene: -
v_gene: TRBV5-1
len: 13
abundance: many
j_gene: TRBJ2-1
CDR3aa: CASSLVLANEQFF
CDR3nt: TGCGCCAGCAGCTTGGTACTAGCTAATGAGCAGTTCTTC

d_gene: -
v_gene: TRBV7-2
len: 15
abundance: many
j_gene: TRBJ2-7
CDR3aa: CASSLGQTSSYEQYF
CDR3nt: TGTGCCAGCAGCTTAGGGCAGACGAGCTCCTACGAGCAGTACTTC

d_gene: -
v_gene: TRBV5-1
len: 16
abundance: few
j_gene: TRBJ1-1
CDR3aa: CASSQAYRAGGTEAFF
CDR3nt: TGCGCCAGCAGCCAAGCCTACAGGGCGGGTGGGACTGAAGCTTTCTTT

d_gene: -
v_gene: TRBV20-1
len: 14
abundance: -
j_gene: TRBJ2-7
CDR3aa: CSARVPRGDYEQYF
CDR3nt: TGCAGTGCTAGAGTACCGAGGGGGGACTACGAGCAGTACTTC

d_gene: -
v_gene: TRBV7-8
len: 14
abundance: many
j_gene: TRBJ2-7
CDR3aa: CASSLRGELYEQYF
CDR3nt: TGTGCCAGCAGCTTAAGGGGTGAGCTCTACGAGCAGTACTTC

d_gene: -
v_gene: TRBV5-1
len: 14
abundance: many
j_gene: TRBJ2-5
CDR3aa: CASSLDSSQGTQYF
CDR3nt: TGCGCCAGCAGCCTGGACAGTTCACAAGGGACCCAGTACTTC

d_gene: -
v_gene: TRBV20-1
len: 12
abundance: few
j_gene: TRBJ1-2
CDR3aa: CSVPDGDYGYTF
CDR3nt: TGCAGTGTCCCGGATGGGGACTATGGCTACACCTTC

d_gene: -
v_gene: TRBV18
len: 14
abundance: few
j_gene: TRBJ2-2
CDR3aa: CASSLGQKTGELFF
CDR3nt: TGTGCCAGCTCGTTAGGACAGAAAACCGGGGAGCTGTTTTTT

d_gene: -
v_gene: TRBV5-1
len: 14
abundance: many
j_gene: TRBJ2-3
CDR3aa: CASSLGGFTDTQYF
CDR3nt: TGCGCCAGCAGCTTGGGAGGATTCACAGATACGCAGTATTTT

d_gene: -
v_gene: TRBV9
len: 15
abundance: few
j_gene: TRBJ2-5
CDR3aa: CASSVAALVGETQYF
CDR3nt: TGTGCCAGCAGCGTAGCGGCGCTAGTCGGGGAGACCCAGTACTTC

d_gene: -
v_gene: TRBV20-1
len: 18
abundance: -
j_gene: TRBJ2-1
CDR3aa: CSARDTGTPTITYNEQFF
CDR3nt: TGCAGTGCTAGAGATACCGGGACTCCCACGATTACCTACAATGAGCAGTTCTTC

d_gene: TRBD2
v_gene: TRBV12-3/TRBV12-4
len: 18
abundance: -
j_gene: TRBJ2-1
CDR3aa: CASSLAAVAGGGDNEQFF
CDR3nt: TGTGCCAGCAGTTTAGCGGCGGTAGCGGGAGGCGGGGATAATGAGCAGTTCTTC

d_gene: TRBD2
v_gene: TRBV11-2
len: 15
abundance: many
j_gene: TRBJ2-5
CDR3aa: CASSFTGTSSETQYF
CDR3nt: TGTGCCAGCAGCTTCACCGGGACTAGCAGTGAGACCCAGTACTTC

d_gene: TRBD1
v_gene: TRBV5-6
len: 16
abundance: many
j_gene: TRBJ1-3
CDR3aa: CASSSTGVPSGNTIYF
CDR3nt: TGTGCCAGCAGCTCCACAGGGGTGCCCTCTGGAAACACCATATATTTT

d_gene: TRBD2
v_gene: TRBV20-1
len: 13
abundance: -
j_gene: TRBJ2-1
CDR3aa: CSARTSGYNEQFF
CDR3nt: TGCAGTGCGAGGACTAGCGGCTACAATGAGCAGTTCTTC

d_gene: -
v_gene: TRBV11-2
len: 15
abundance: many
j_gene: TRBJ2-3
CDR3aa: CASSLDPTRTDTQYF
CDR3nt: TGTGCCAGCAGCTTAGACCCAACCCGCACAGATACGCAGTATTTT

d_gene: TRBD2
v_gene: TRBV6-1
len: 17
abundance: -
j_gene: TRBJ2-1
CDR3aa: CASRERASGSSCNEQFF
CDR3nt: TGTGCCAGCAGGGAAAGGGCTAGCGGGAGCTCCTGCAATGAGCAGTTCTTC

d_gene: -
v_gene: TRBV7-3
len: 13
abundance: -
j_gene: TRBJ1-6
CDR3aa: CASSLSTNSPLHF
CDR3nt: TGTGCCAGCAGCTTAAGCACCAACTCACCCCTCCACTTT

d_gene: -
v_gene: TRBV21-1
len: 16
abundance: many
j_gene: TRBJ1-4
CDR3aa: CASSKKGTASNEKLFF
CDR3nt: TGTGCCAGCAGCAAAAAAGGGACAGCAAGTAATGAAAAACTGTTTTTT

d_gene: TRBD1
v_gene: TRBV12-3/TRBV12-4
len: 14
abundance: few
j_gene: TRBJ1-5
CDR3aa: CASSRTGGNQPQHF
CDR3nt: TGTGCCAGCAGCCGGACAGGGGGCAATCAGCCCCAGCATTTT

d_gene: -
v_gene: TRBV24-1
len: 14
abundance: -
j_gene: TRBJ2-1
CDR3aa: CATSDPGPDNEQFF
CDR3nt: TGTGCCACCAGTGACCCAGGACCAGACAATGAGCAGTTCTTC

d_gene: -
v_gene: TRBV29-1
len: 15
abundance: few
j_gene: TRBJ2-1
CDR3aa: CSVARQGGVSAEQFF
CDR3nt: TGCAGCGTCGCCCGACAGGGAGGAGTGTCCGCTGAGCAGTTCTTC

d_gene: -
v_gene: TRBV20-1
len: 12
abundance: many
j_gene: TRBJ2-7
CDR3aa: CSARDDGWEQYF
CDR3nt: TGCAGTGCTAGAGATGACGGTTGGGAGCAGTACTTC